One and the same sample provided the 12 T cell receptor beta chains below, sequenced in a study of identical twins. TCRdb redid the calling of the 5' RACE reads with MiXCR, one entry per CDR3 protein. The repertoire holds around 960,000 distinct CDR3 sequences, with approximately 13% as singletons. These data also formed part of another study, on yellow fever vaccine responses in identical twins.

Sequenced sample: PBMCs. Every receptor here comes from a woman aged 18-30 years in good health.

The chain recombines TRBV6-5 with TRBJ1-1, with D unresolved. CDR1 is MNHEY and CDR2 is SVGAGI in the germline V gene. The CDR3 has 15 residues. The ends were cut back, 2 bases at V and 5 bases at J, with 15 bases in the middle. CDR3 loop: CASSYKGSVSTEAFF. DNA of the CDR3: TGTGCCAGCAGTTACAAGGGTTCAGTGTCGACTGAAGCTTTCTTT.

This clonotype was picked up many times. The chain recombines TRBV5-1 with TRBJ1-6; D is ambiguous. The CDR3 covers 13 residues. Germline V CDR1 and CDR2: SGHRS, YFSETQ. V lost 0 bases and J lost 11, with 9 bases in between. CDR3 nucleotides: TGCGCCAGCAGCTTGGAGGAGGAGGCACCCCTCCACTTT. Amino acid sequence: CASSLEEEAPLHF. Full variable domain (rest looked up from reference TRBV5-1 and TRBJ1-6): KAGVTQTPRYLIKTRGQQVTLSCSPISGHRSVSWYQQTPGQGLQFLFEYFSETQRNKGNFPGRFSGRQFSNSRSEMNVSTLELGDSALYLCASSLEEEAPLHFGNGTRLTVT.

This clonotype was seen a handful of times. V gene TRBV6-1 combines with J gene TRBJ1-1, with TRBD1 matching 10 bases. The CDR3 length is 16 residues. The V gene's germline CDR1 is MNHNS and CDR2 SASEGT. V lost 6 bases, J lost 2 bases, and 9 bases stayed unmatched. The CDR3 DNA reads TGTGCCAGCAGCCTGGACAGGGGGGCAACTAACACTGAAGCTTTCTTT. It specifies CASSLDRGATNTEAFF.

This clonotype came up many times. The V and J genes are TRBV29-1 and TRBJ2-7; 10 bases agree with TRBD1. The V gene's germline CDR1 is SQVTM and CDR2 ANQGSEA. Unmatched junction bases numbered 8, after V lost 6 bases and J lost 6 bases. The CDR3 is 13 amino acids. The CDR3 spells CSVHMTGGSEQYF. CDR3 nucleotide sequence: TGCAGCGTCCACATGACAGGGGGCTCCGAGCAGTACTTC.

V and J are TRBV14 and TRBJ2-1, with a possible D match to TRBD2 (5 bases). The CDR3 spans 13 residues. V was shortened by 3 bases and J by 6 bases, with 9 bases between the two germline ends. CDR1 is SGHDN, CDR2 FVKESK, per germline. The DNA of the CDR3 is TGTGCCAGCAGCCAGGGAGCGAGCAATGAGCAGTTCTTC. Translating gives CASSQGASNEQFF. Using reference TRBV14 and TRBJ2-1 for the parts outside the CDR3, the full variable domain is EAGVTQFPSHSVIEKGQTVTLRCDPISGHDNLYWYRRVMGKEIKFLLHFVKESKQDESGMPNNRFLAERTGGTYSTLKVQPAELEDSGVYFCASSQGASNEQFFGPGTRLTVL.

In this sample, this clonotype turned up many times. The rearrangement joins TRBV3-1 to TRBJ1-2; D is ambiguous. Germline CDR1 and CDR2: LGHDT and YNNKEL (reference sequence). The CDR3 consists of 11 residues. V was pared by 2 bases and J by 7 bases, with 5 bases between. The DNA for the CDR3 is TGTGCCAGCAGCCAAACTACTGGCTACACCTTC. It yields the protein CASSQTTGYTF.

The chain recombines TRBV5-1 with TRBJ2-7, with D possibly matching TRBD2 (6 bases). This CDR3 comprises 17 residues. Germline V gene sequence: CDR1 SGHRS, CDR2 YFSETQ. Trimming took 0 bases from V and 3 from J, leaving 19 bases between them. CDR3 DNA sequence: TGCGCCAGCAGCTTGGGTCTGGGATACCGGGAGAACTACGAGCAGTACTTC. Translating gives CASSLGLGYRENYEQYF.

V is TRBV29-1 and J is TRBJ2-1, with 10 positions matching TRBD2. Losses at the gene ends were 2 bases for V and 6 bases for J; bases not matched to a gene: 4. Looked up from germline, CDR1 is SQVTM and CDR2 is ANQGSEA. CDR3 size: 14 residues. The CDR3 is CSVESSGRGNEQFF. As DNA, the CDR3 is TGCAGCGTTGAATCGAGCGGGAGGGGCAATGAGCAGTTCTTC.

This clonotype was detected a few times. The J gene is TRBJ2-1, the V gene TRBV27, with 7 bases fitting TRBD1. The V segment lost 6 bases and the J segment 0 bases; nucleotides outside the gene matches: 8. CDR3 length: 16 residues. From germline, CDR1 is MNHEY and CDR2 SMNVEV (reference sequence). CDR3 nucleotides: TGTGCCAGCAGCCGAATGACAGGGCCCTCCTACAATGAGCAGTTCTTC. It translates to CASSRMTGPSYNEQFF.

This clonotype has more than one count but fewer than ten. The V and J genes are TRBV12-3 or TRBV12-4 and TRBJ2-1, with TRBD2 matching 14 bases. V trimming: 2 bases; J trimming: 10 bases; junction bases outside the gene matches: 7. This CDR3 is built from 16 residues. This chain's CDR3 is CASSLRGLAGAGEQFF. In DNA form, the CDR3 reads TGTGCCAGCAGTTTAAGGGGACTAGCGGGAGCAGGGGAGCAGTTCTTC.

V and J are TRBV3-1 and TRBJ2-5, with no clear D. V lost 5 bases to trimming and J lost 5 bases, with 15 bases between them. This CDR3 region has 14 residues. The germline V gene has CDR1 LGHDT and CDR2 YNNKEL (reference sequence). The CDR3 sequence: CASSSERSRETQYF. Written as DNA, the CDR3 is TGTGCCAGCAGCTCGGAGAGATCGCGGGAGACCCAGTACTTC.

The sample holds many counts of this clonotype. The genes are TRBV20-1 and TRBJ1-6, with 8 positions matching TRBD1. The CDR3 consists of 14 residues. CDR1 and CDR2 from the germline V gene are DFQATT and SNEGSKA (reference sequence). The trim removed 3 bases at V and 9 bases at J, leaving 7 bases unmatched. In DNA form, the CDR3 reads TGCAGTGCTAGCCACGGACAGGGCTCTTCACCCCTCCACTTT. It yields the protein CSASHGQGSSPLHF.